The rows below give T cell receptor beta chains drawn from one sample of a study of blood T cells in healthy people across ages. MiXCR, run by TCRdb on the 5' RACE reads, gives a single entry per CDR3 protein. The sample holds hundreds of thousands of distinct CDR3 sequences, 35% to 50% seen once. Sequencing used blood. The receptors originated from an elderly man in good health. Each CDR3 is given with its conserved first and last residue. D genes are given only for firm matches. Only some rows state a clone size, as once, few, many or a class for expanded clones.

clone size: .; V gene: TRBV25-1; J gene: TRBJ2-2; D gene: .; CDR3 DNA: TGTGCCAGCAGTGAAGGAGGGAAAGGTTTCACCGGGGAGCTGTTTTTT; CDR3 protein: CASSEGGKGFTGELFF
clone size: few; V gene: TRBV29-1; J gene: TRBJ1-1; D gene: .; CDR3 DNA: TGCAGCACCCGGGAAACTGAAGCTTTCTTT; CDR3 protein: CSTRETEAFF
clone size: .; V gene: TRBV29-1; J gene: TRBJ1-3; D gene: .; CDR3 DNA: TGCAGCGTCGTTACAGGAGAGGGTTCTGGAAACACCATATATTTT; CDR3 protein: CSVVTGEGSGNTIYF
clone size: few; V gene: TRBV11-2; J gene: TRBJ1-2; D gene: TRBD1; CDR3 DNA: TGTGCCAGCAGGCCCGGGACAGGGGGGGACCACACCTTC; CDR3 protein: CASRPGTGGDHTF
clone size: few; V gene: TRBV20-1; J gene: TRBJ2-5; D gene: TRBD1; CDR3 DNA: TGCAGTGCTACAGGACAGGGGTTTTCCCAAGAGACCCAGTACTTC; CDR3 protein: CSATGQGFSQETQYF
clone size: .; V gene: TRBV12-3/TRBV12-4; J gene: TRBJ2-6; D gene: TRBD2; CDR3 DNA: TGTGCCAGCAGTTTCGGGGGGTGGAGCGGGAGGGCTGGGACCAACGTCCTGACTTTC; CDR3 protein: CASSFGGWSGRAGTNVLTF
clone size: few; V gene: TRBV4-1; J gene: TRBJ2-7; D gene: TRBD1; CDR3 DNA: TGCGCCAGCAGCCCCAACTTGAGGGGACAGATATACGAGCAGTACTTC; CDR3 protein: CASSPNLRGQIYEQYF
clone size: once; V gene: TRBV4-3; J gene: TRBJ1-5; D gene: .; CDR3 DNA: TGCGCCAGCAGCCAAGATGTTGGGAATCAGCCCCAGCATTTT; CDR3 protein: CASSQDVGNQPQHF
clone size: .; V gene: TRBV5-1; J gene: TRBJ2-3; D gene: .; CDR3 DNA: TGCGCCAGCAGTACAGGGACTGATACAGATACGCAGTATTTT; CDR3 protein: CASSTGTDTDTQYF
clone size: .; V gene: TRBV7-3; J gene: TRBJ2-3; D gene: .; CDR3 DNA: TGTGCCAGCAGCCAGGACAAGAGCCGCACAGATACGCAGTATTTT; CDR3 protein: CASSQDKSRTDTQYF
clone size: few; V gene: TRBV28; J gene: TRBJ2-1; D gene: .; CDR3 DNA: TGTGCCAGCAGTTTACAGGGTCCACACAATGAGCAGTTCTTC; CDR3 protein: CASSLQGPHNEQFF
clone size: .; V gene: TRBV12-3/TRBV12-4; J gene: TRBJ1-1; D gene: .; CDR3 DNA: TGTGCCAGCAGTGGGGGGGGAACACCTGAAGCTTTCTTT; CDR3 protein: CASSGGGTPEAFF
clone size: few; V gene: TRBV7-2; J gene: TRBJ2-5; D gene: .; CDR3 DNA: TGTGCCAGCAGCTTCTCGCGTGAGACCCAGTACTTC; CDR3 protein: CASSFSRETQYF
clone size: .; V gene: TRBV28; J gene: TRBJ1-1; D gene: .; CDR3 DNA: TGTGCCAGCAGTTCGGCCGGGACGGCTCAGAACACTGAAGCTTTCTTT; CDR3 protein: CASSSAGTAQNTEAFF
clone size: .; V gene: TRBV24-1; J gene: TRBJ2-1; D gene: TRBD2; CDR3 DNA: TGTGCCACCAGTGTAAACCTAGCGGGAGCTGGGAATGAGCAGTTCTTC; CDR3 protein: CATSVNLAGAGNEQFF
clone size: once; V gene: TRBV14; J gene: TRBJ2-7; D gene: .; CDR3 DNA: TGTGCCAGCAGCCAAGTTCGCGTTGGCAATGAGCAGTACTTC; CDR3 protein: CASSQVRVGNEQYF
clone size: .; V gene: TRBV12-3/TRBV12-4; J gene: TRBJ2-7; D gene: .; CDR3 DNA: TGTGCCAGCAGAGATCTGAACTACACGTACGAGCAGTACTTC; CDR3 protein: CASRDLNYTYEQYF